Following are 7 T cell receptor beta chains from one sample sequenced in a study of blood T cell repertoires in COVID-19. The assay was immunoSEQ multiplex PCR, and TCRdb's table has in-frame clones only and misses some. Here the sample spans fewer than 200,000 clones, over 80% being singletons. The sequenced material came from peripheral blood. The receptor source for this set is a woman in her 70s with COVID-19, enrolled during active disease.

The J gene is TRBJ2-1, the V gene TRBV2, with 10 bases lining up with TRBD1. Germline trimming cut 6 bases from V and 4 bases from J; bases unmatched to any gene: 15. Germline V gene lookup returns CDR1 SNHLY and CDR2 FYNNEI. The CDR3 has 18 residues. In DNA, the CDR3 is TGTGCCAGCAGCCAACAAACCGGGACAGGGGTTATTTACAATGAGCAGTTCTTC. Encoded protein: CASSQQTGTGVIYNEQFF. Using reference TRBV2 and TRBJ2-1 for the parts outside the CDR3, the full variable domain is EPEVTQTPSHQVTQMGQEVILRCVPISNHLYFYWYRQILGQKVEFLVSFYNNEISEKSEIFDDQFSVERPDGSNFTLKIRSTKLEDSAMYFCASSQQTGTGVIYNEQFFGPGTRLTVL.

The DNA for the CDR3 is TGTGCCAGCAGAAGAGGGGGGGGTAGGTCTAGAGGTGGCTACACCTTC. Residues: CASRRGGGRSRGGYTF. This rearrangement joins TRBV28 to TRBJ1-2; D is perhaps TRBD1 (6 bases). Trimming shortened V by 6 bases and J by 7 bases, and 24 bases separated the two germline ends. Germline CDR1 and CDR2: MDHEN and SYDVKM. CDR3 size: 16 residues.

This chain uses TRBV14 with TRBJ2-7; TRBD2 matches at 10 bases. The germline V gene has CDR1 SGHDN and CDR2 FVKESK. J was trimmed by 3 bases and V by 3 bases; bases with no gene match: 8. The CDR3 has 16 residues. The CDR3 bases are TGTGCCAGCAGCCATATATGGGCTAGCGGGAGCTACGAGCAGTACTTC. The encoded protein is CASSHIWASGSYEQYF.

The chain couples TRBV29-1 to TRBJ1-1; TRBD1 matches 10 bases. CDR1 and CDR2 from the germline V gene are SQVTM and ANQGSEA. Trimming removed 6 bases from V and 3 bases from J; junction bases left unmatched: 4. The length of the CDR3 is 13 residues. The CDR3 DNA sequence: TGCAGCGTGAGGACAGGGGGAGACACTGAAGCTTTCTTT. Translation gives CSVRTGGDTEAFF.

This chain links TRBV19 with TRBJ2-6; 9 bases align to TRBD1. Germline assignment: CDR1 LNHDA and CDR2 SQIVND (reference sequence). V lost 6 bases to trimming and J lost 0 bases; unmatched junction nucleotides: 12. This CDR3 comprises 19 residues. The CDR3 coding sequence is TGTGCCAGTAGCCCAACCGGACCGGGACAGGGCTCTGGGGCCAACGTCCTGACTTTC. Protein sequence: CASSPTGPGQGSGANVLTF. The entire variable domain, with the rest obtained from reference TRBV19 and TRBJ2-6, is as follows: DGGITQSPKYLFRKEGQNVTLSCEQNLNHDAMYWYRQDPGQGLRLIYYSQIVNDFQKGDIAEGYSVSREKKESFPLTVTSAQKNPTAFYLCASSPTGPGQGSGANVLTFGAGSRLTVL.

The rearrangement uses TRBV7-2 and TRBJ2-5; no clear D. The CDR3 is 13 residues long. The germline V and J ends were trimmed by 1 base and 2 bases, with 5 bases remaining between them. Germline V lookup: CDR1 SGHTA, CDR2 FQGNSA. DNA for the CDR3: TGTGCCAGCAGCTTAGAACATCAAGAGACCCAGTACTTC. This encodes CASSLEHQETQYF. The entire variable domain, with the rest obtained from reference TRBV7-2 and TRBJ2-5, is as follows: GAGVSQSPSNKVTEKGKDVELRCDPISGHTALYWYRQSLGQGLEFLIYFQGNSAPDKSGLPSDRFSAERTGGSVSTLTIQRTQQEDSAVYLCASSLEHQETQYFGPGTRLLVL.

This chain links TRBV30 with TRBJ2-3, with 11 bases fitting TRBD2. Germline V gives CDR1 GTSNPN, CDR2 SVGIG (reference sequence). The V and J ends lost 2 bases and 2 bases, in that order; junction bases with no gene match: 6. This CDR3 region has 16 residues. CDR3 in DNA: TGTGCCTGGAGTATTGGACTAGCGGGTTACACAGATACGCAGTATTTT. Encoded protein: CAWSIGLAGYTDTQYF.